The 5 T cell receptor beta chains listed next were all sequenced from one sample in a study of vaccination effects on CD4 cells after COVID-19. Libraries were prepared by immunoSEQ multiplex PCR; TCRdb keeps only in-frame clonotypes and omits some of them. The table has fewer than 25,000 clones, around 77% seen once. These receptors lack a known antigen. Using viral peptide pools, the ViraFEST assay grew out antigen-specific CD4+ T cells prior to sequencing. Following culture for nine to ten days, CD4+ T cells were isolated. PCR-confirmed SARS-CoV-2 infection occurred in the person between March and December 2020. Sequencing was performed on CD4+ T cells from PBMCs cultured with SARS-CoV-2 spike peptides, taken before COVID-19 vaccination. Receptor source: a human donor who had a prior SARS-CoV-2 infection.

The chain has TRBV4-2 and TRBJ1-2, with D unresolved. CDR1 LGHNA and CDR2 YNFKEQ come from the germline V gene. The CDR3 sequence is 13 residues long. The ends were cut back, 0 bases at V and 4 bases at J, with 6 bases in the middle. DNA of the CDR3: TGTGCCAGCAGCCAAGAGCCGGGCTATGGCTACACCTTC. Translated: CASSQEPGYGYTF.

CDR3: CASSLGASGNNEQFF. Here the CDR3 DNA reads TGTGCCAGCAGCTTGGGAGCTAGCGGGAACAATGAGCAGTTCTTC. The chain combines TRBV5-4 with TRBJ2-1, with 9 bases matching TRBD2. Unmatched junction bases numbered 3, after V lost 0 bases and J lost 5 bases. This CDR3 comprises 15 residues. CDR1 SGHNT and CDR2 YYREEE come from the germline V gene (reference sequence).

Judged by abundance, this clone is medium-sized. The chain is built from TRBV7-6 and TRBJ2-3; 9 positions agree with TRBD2. This CDR3 spans 17 amino acids. From germline, CDR1 is SGHVS and CDR2 FNYEAQ. V gave up 3 bases and J gave up 6 bases; unmatched junction bases: 13. CDR3 in DNA: TGTGCCAGCAGCTTGGGGGCGGGGGGGCCTTTGTTCGATACGCAGTATTTT. Translating gives CASSLGAGGPLFDTQYF.

The chain employs TRBV12-3 or TRBV12-4 and TRBJ2-5; D remains unclear. V lost 4 bases and J lost 8, with 14 bases in between. This CDR3 has 13 residues. CDR3 coding DNA: TGTGCCAGCAGTTGGACCAGACCCAGTACCCAGTACTTC. Translated, it gives CASSWTRPSTQYF.

This clone was detected a few times. The chain carries TRBV5-3 and TRBJ1-2; D is ambiguous. TRBV5-3 is an ORF, with its function uncertain. The CDR3 covers 14 residues. Trimming removed 7 bases from V and 0 bases from J, with 13 bases in between. The CDR3 DNA sequence: TGTGCCAGACGCGAACCTACTCCTAACTATGGCTACACCTTC. This gives the protein CARREPTPNYGYTF.